The clone carrying this T cell receptor (beta chain) was observed many times. V dropped 7 bases and J dropped 6; count of bases not matched to a gene: 12. The CDR3 has 15 amino acids. CDR1 LNHDA and CDR2 SQIVND come from the germline V gene (reference sequence). The sample originates from a study of low-dose radiotherapy and immunotherapy resistance in tumors. Indicated time point: before trial treatment. Covering alpha and beta chains, TRAV- and TRBV-specific primers were used for the first-strand cDNA. A constant-region primer paired with the V-primer adapter amplified TCRs over around 18 PCR cycles. TCRdb re-called the reads with MiXCR, one entry per CDR3 protein. The table shows tens of thousands of distinct CDR3 sequences, with 15% to 20% occurring only once.

The receptor was derived from a male donor with prostate cancer. The sample consisted of PBMCs, taken before treatment. The chain uses TRBV19 and TRBJ1-5; 7 bases map to TRBD1. The CDR3 here is CASKDRGQASQPQHF. The CDR3 bases are TGTGCCAGTAAGGACCGAGGACAGGCATCTCAGCCCCAGCATTTT.